This T cell receptor beta chain was retrieved from a study of T-cell memory formation after mild COVID-19. As for the study in general: Among the donors, TCR clusters were largely specific to each donor. Study-wide findings and caveats: Within pre-infection memory, some responding clones were found, suggesting cross-reactive memory joined.

TCRdb re-called the 5' RACE reads with MiXCR, one entry per CDR3 protein. The profile shows more than 200,000 distinct CDR3 sequences, roughly 15% of them singletons. CDR1 and CDR2 from the germline V gene are SEHNR and FQNEAQ (reference sequence). The junction had 14 bases not matched to a gene; V was cut back by 4 bases and J by 10 bases. There are 16 residues in the CDR3. As concerns this clonotype: No antigen is known for it.

The sample taken for sequencing was PBMCs or a T cell subset sorted from them (not recorded which). V is TRBV7-9 and J is TRBJ2-3; TRBD2 matches 10 bases. The origin of this receptor is a man between 18 and 35 years old who had mild COVID-19 (a few samples of this study predate the infection). Cell type and time point are not known. This CDR3 is CASSSLPVLAGAAQYF. CDR3 DNA sequence: TGTGCCAGCAGCTCCCTTCCGGTCCTAGCGGGGGCCGCGCAGTATTTT.